This T cell receptor beta chain was identified in a study of early T cells in non-severe SARS-CoV-2 infection. Overall study results and limits: Private and CD4 specificities were missed by VDJdb matching, skewed to anti-spike CD8.

This CDR3 has 11 residues. From germline, CDR1 is SGHDN and CDR2 FVKESK. V gave up 4 bases and J gave up 6 bases, with 4 bases separating them. One entry per CDR3 protein, called by TCRdb with MiXCR from the 5' RACE reads. The sample comprises around 82,000 distinct CDR3 sequences, approximately 14% of which are singletons, and 0.58% rests with the top ten. This clonotype appeared a few times. Its antigen is unknown. The TCR sequence derives from an adult who was a healthcare worker with PCR-confirmed SARS-CoV-2 infection or an uninfected control (not recorded which). The chain has TRBV14 and TRBJ2-1; unclear D gene. The sequenced material came from whole blood. The CDR3 spells CASSRFNEQFF. The CDR3 DNA reads TGTGCCAGCAGCCGATTCAATGAGCAGTTCTTC.